Listed below are T cell receptor beta chains from one sample, sequenced in a study of low-dose radiotherapy and immunotherapy resistance in tumors. TCRdb redid the calling of the reads with MiXCR, one entry per CDR3 protein. The table records tens of thousands of distinct CDR3 sequences, 20% to 25% of them present only once. The sequencing here drew on PBMCs, taken after low-dose radiotherapy plus immunotherapy. Receptors were obtained from a female donor with ovarian cancer. Each CDR3 is given with its conserved first and last residue. D genes are given only for firm matches. Size is stated for part of the rows, as once, few or many counts, or as a class when the clone is expanded.

D gene | clone size | J gene | V gene | CDR3 DNA | CDR3 protein
NA | NA | TRBJ1-5 | TRBV20-1 | TGCAGTGCTAGCGGTGGCGCTTATAGCAATCAGCCCCAGCATTTT | CSASGGAYSNQPQHF
NA | many | TRBJ1-5 | TRBV20-1 | TGCAGTGCTAGAGATATTTCCAATGGACAGAGGGATCAGCCCCAGCATTTT | CSARDISNGQRDQPQHF
TRBD1 | many | TRBJ1-2 | TRBV11-3 | TGTGCCAGCAGCCTCCGGACAGGGGACTATGGCTACACCTTC | CASSLRTGDYGYTF
NA | NA | TRBJ2-2 | TRBV29-1 | TGCAGCGTTTACGGGGCAACGAACACCGGGGAGCTGTTTTTT | CSVYGATNTGELFF
NA | many | TRBJ1-2 | TRBV14 | TGTGCCAGCAGCCAAGATCTCGGGGGCAGAAAGTATGGCTACACCTTC | CASSQDLGGRKYGYTF
NA | NA | TRBJ2-7 | TRBV20-1 | TGCAGTGCTAGAGATCGTGGGACTGTTCGGGAGCAGTACTTC | CSARDRGTVREQYF
TRBD2 | many | TRBJ2-3 | TRBV6-2/TRBV6-3 | TGTGCCAGCAGGGTGGACGGGACTACCTATCATACGCAGTATTTT | CASRVDGTTYHTQYF
TRBD1 | many | TRBJ1-2 | TRBV30 | TGTGCCTGGATTGGACAGGGCGACTTACGATACTATGGCTACACCTTC | CAWIGQGDLRYYGYTF
NA | many | TRBJ2-7 | TRBV28 | TGTGCCAGCAGTGTGGGCCCGAGCGAGCAGTACTTC | CASSVGPSEQYF
NA | many | TRBJ1-1 | TRBV6-2/TRBV6-3 | TGTGCCAGCAGGAGTCCAAATCCGGCTGAAGCTTTCTTT | CASRSPNPAEAFF
NA | many | TRBJ1-1 | TRBV20-1 | TGCAGTGCTGCTCCCGGGTCCTCACCCAATAGGGCTTTCTTT | CSAAPGSSPNRAFF
NA | NA | TRBJ1-1 | TRBV6-2/TRBV6-3 | TGTGCCAGCAGTTCCTCCCGTTGGCCCCTTGGTGCAGCTTTCTTT | CASSSSRWPLGAAFF
TRBD2 | few | TRBJ2-7 | TRBV3-1 | TGTGCCAGCAGCCGTCTAAGCGGGGGCGCCCCCGGTCAGGCCTACGAGCAGTACTTC | CASSRLSGGAPGQAYEQYF
TRBD2 | many | TRBJ2-3 | TRBV24-1 | TGTGCCACCAGTGATGGCGGGGGGGCGAAAGATACGCAGTATTTT | CATSDGGGAKDTQYF
NA | NA | TRBJ2-3 | TRBV29-1 | TGCAGCGTTGATATCTGGGTTATCTCTAGCACAGATACGCAGTATTTT | CSVDIWVISSTDTQYF
TRBD2 | many | TRBJ2-1 | TRBV20-1 | TGCGGGACTAGCTCCCCGTTGGATGAGCAGTTCTTC | CGTSSPLDEQFF
NA | few | TRBJ2-1 | TRBV6-2/TRBV6-3 | TGTGCCAGCAGTTACGGGCTAGTGAATAAGTATGAGCAGTTCTTC | CASSYGLVNKYEQFF
NA | many | TRBJ2-2 | TRBV20-1 | TGCAGTGCTAGCCGGGACTCCCTGAACACCGGGGAGCTGTTTTTT | CSASRDSLNTGELFF
TRBD1 | NA | TRBJ1-1 | TRBV5-1 | TGCGCCAGCAGCCAAGGACAGGGGGCGAAGAACACTGAAGCTTTCTTT | CASSQGQGAKNTEAFF
NA | NA | TRBJ2-7 | TRBV5-1 | TGCGCCAGCAGCTTTGACGGGGACGAGCAGTACTTC | CASSFDGDEQYF
NA | NA | TRBJ2-1 | TRBV29-1 | TGCAGTGCCACCCGATCCCGAGGGGGACCCCAAGTCGAGGCCTATGAGCAGTTCTTC | CSATRSRGGPQVEAYEQFF
TRBD1 | many | TRBJ1-1 | TRBV27 | TGTGCCAGCAGTTTGTACCTAACAGGGGTAAACACTGAAGCTTTCTTT | CASSLYLTGVNTEAFF
NA | NA | TRBJ2-7 | TRBV14 | TGTGCCAGCAGCCTACGAGGGCGTGAGCAGTACTTC | CASSLRGREQYF
TRBD1 | few | TRBJ1-1 | TRBV20-1 | TGCAGTGCTCGACAGGGTAGGGTCACTGAAGCTTTCTTT | CSARQGRVTEAFF
TRBD1 | NA | TRBJ2-2 | TRBV27 | TGTGCCAGCAACCCTGAAGGACAGGGGAACACCGGGGAGCTGTTTTTT | CASNPEGQGNTGELFF
NA | NA | TRBJ2-3 | TRBV6-1 | TGTGCCAGCAGTGAAATCTGGCAGGGGAGCACAGATACGCAGTATTTT | CASSEIWQGSTDTQYF
NA | many | TRBJ1-2 | TRBV28 | TGTGCCAGCAGCATATCAGGGTTTGAGAATGGCTACACCTTC | CASSISGFENGYTF
NA | many | TRBJ2-2 | TRBV28 | TGTGCCAGCAGTTCCCCCACCGGGGAGCTGTTTTTT | CASSSPTGELFF
NA | many | TRBJ2-1 | TRBV11-3 | TGTGCCAGCAGAACCGGGACACCGAGCTCCTACAATGAGCAGTTCTTC | CASRTGTPSSYNEQFF
NA | many | TRBJ2-5 | TRBV6-1 | TGTGCCAGCAGTTCCTTAGCGCCCGGCGGGCCAGAGACCCAGTACTTC | CASSSLAPGGPETQYF
NA | few | TRBJ2-1 | TRBV2 | TGTGCCAGCAGTAACGTCGGGCGGGGCGGTGAGCAGTTCTTC | CASSNVGRGGEQFF
NA | many | TRBJ1-2 | TRBV6-2/TRBV6-3 | TGTGCCAGCAGTTTCGAGGGGACGGGAGGCTACACCTTC | CASSFEGTGGYTF
NA | many | TRBJ1-1 | TRBV18 | TGTGCCAGCTCACCAGGGTCTGAAGCTTTCTTT | CASSPGSEAFF
NA | few | TRBJ1-5 | TRBV19 | TGTGCCAGTACGCTTCGGACAGTGGGGCATCAGCCCCAGCATTTT | CASTLRTVGHQPQHF
TRBD1 | many | TRBJ1-2 | TRBV5-1 | TGCGCCAGCAGCGCAGGGGACAGCAAGACTAACTATGGCTACACCTTC | CASSAGDSKTNYGYTF
TRBD1 | NA | TRBJ1-1 | TRBV5-1 | TGCGCCAGCAGCCCACCCCTGAGACAGGGGCTGAACACTGAAGCTTTCTTT | CASSPPLRQGLNTEAFF
NA | many | TRBJ2-2 | TRBV19 | TGTGCCAGCAGAAGACTCGCTACGAACACCGGGGAGCTGTTTTTT | CASRRLATNTGELFF
NA | many | TRBJ2-3 | TRBV4-1 | TGCGCCAGCAGCCTTGCCCATGGGGGCACAGATACGCAGTATTTT | CASSLAHGGTDTQYF
NA | NA | TRBJ2-3 | TRBV4-3 | TGCGCCAGCAGCCACTCCACAGATACGCAGTATTTT | CASSHSTDTQYF
NA | many | TRBJ2-7 | TRBV20-1 | TGCAGTGCTAGAGGGGGGGACTCCCGGATCAACGAGCAGTACTTC | CSARGGDSRINEQYF
NA | many | TRBJ1-1 | TRBV12-3/TRBV12-4 | TGTGCCAGCACCCCCAGATGGGAAACACGGGCTTTCTTT | CASTPRWETRAFF
NA | many | TRBJ1-3 | TRBV21-1 | TGTGCCAGCAGCATAATACAGACAAAGGGAAACACCATATATTTT | CASSIIQTKGNTIYF
NA | many | TRBJ1-5 | TRBV6-2/TRBV6-3 | TGTGCCAGCAGTGGGACCGGGGCAGGTTCTAATCAGCCCCAGCATTTT | CASSGTGAGSNQPQHF
NA | once | TRBJ2-7 | TRBV30 | TGTGCCTGGAGTGCCCGCCGTGGGGGCGAATCCCCATCCTACGAGCAGTACTTC | CAWSARRGGESPSYEQYF
TRBD2 | many | TRBJ2-1 | TRBV6-2/TRBV6-3 | TGTGCCAGCAGTGAAAAAGGGCTAGCGGCCAATGAGCAGTTCTTC | CASSEKGLAANEQFF
NA | NA | TRBJ2-7 | TRBV5-4 | TGTGCCAGCAGCGTAGCCGGGACGCACGCCTACGAGCAGTACTTC | CASSVAGTHAYEQYF
NA | once | TRBJ2-4 | TRBV5-4 | TGTGCCAGCAGCTTGGAGGACGGGAGCAAAAACATTCAGTACTTC | CASSLEDGSKNIQYF
TRBD2 | once | TRBJ2-3 | TRBV5-4 | TGTGCCAGCAGTTCGGGAGGGCTAACCACAGATACGCAGTATTTT | CASSSGGLTTDTQYF
TRBD1 | many | TRBJ2-7 | TRBV4-1 | TGCGCCAGCAGCCAGCGAGACAGGGGGAGGGACGAGCAGTACTTC | CASSQRDRGRDEQYF
NA | many | TRBJ2-2 | TRBV29-1 | TGCAGCGTTGTGGCCGATACGAACACCGGGGAGCTGTTTTTT | CSVVADTNTGELFF
NA | many | TRBJ2-3 | TRBV11-2 | TGTGCCAGCAGCTTAGTGGTCATCCGACGGATTGCAGATACGCAGTATTTT | CASSLVVIRRIADTQYF
NA | many | TRBJ1-1 | TRBV27 | TGTGCCAGCAGGATAGGAGGAACAACTGAAGCTTTCTTT | CASRIGGTTEAFF
TRBD1 | many | TRBJ2-5 | TRBV28 | TGTGCCAGCAGTTTAAACAGGGGAAAGACCCAGTACTTC | CASSLNRGKTQYF
TRBD2 | NA | TRBJ2-4 | TRBV4-1 | TGCGCCAGCAGCCGGGCGGGGGAGACTAGCGCCTCCATTCAGTACTTC | CASSRAGETSASIQYF